One and the same sample provided the 24 T cell receptor beta chains below, sequenced in a study of OX40 agonist ivuxolimab in advanced cancers. Produced via immunoSEQ multiplex PCR; TCRdb's table is partial and in-frame only. This sample carries about 52,000 clones, about nine tenths of them seen once, and the ten largest clones take approximately 7%. This material consisted of CD4+ or CD8+ T cells sorted from blood, taken in a trial of the OX40 agonist ivuxolimab. Receptor source: an adult with an advanced solid tumor such as melanoma, head and neck, liver or kidney cancer.

The chain has TRBV7-2 and TRBJ2-1; D gene uncertain. The CDR3 loop spans 14 amino acids. Germline V gives CDR1 SGHTA, CDR2 FQGNSA. V was shortened by 7 bases and J by 3 bases, with 13 bases between the two germline ends. This CDR3 is CASTSSGFYNEQFF. The CDR3 coding sequence is TGTGCCAGCACCTCCTCCGGATTCTACAATGAGCAGTTCTTC.

J is TRBJ2-1 and V is TRBV5-4; D is uncertain. In germline, CDR1 is SGHNT, CDR2 YYREEE (reference sequence). Trimming cost V 5 bases and J 5 bases, with 17 bases left between them. The CDR3 extends over 15 amino acids. The CDR3 spells CASRIDSSLNNEQFF. The CDR3 DNA reads TGTGCCAGCAGAATCGACTCGAGCCTTAACAATGAGCAGTTCTTC.

On this clone itself: Additional DNA sequences in this sample encode the identical CDR3. The rearrangement links TRBV7-9 to TRBJ1-3; D remains ambiguous. The V gene's germline CDR1 is SEHNR and CDR2 FQNEAQ (reference sequence). V lost 2 bases to trimming and J lost 4 bases, with 3 bases between them. CDR3 length: 12 amino acids. CDR3 nucleotide sequence: TGTGCCAGCAGCTTAAGGGGAAACACCATATATTTT. Translating it yields CASSLRGNTIYF.

This chain joins TRBV28 and TRBJ2-5; 13 nucleotides agree with TRBD2. In germline, CDR1 is MDHEN, CDR2 SYDVKM. J was trimmed by 7 bases and V by 5 bases; bases with no gene match: 7. The CDR3 runs 15 residues. The CDR3 protein is CASSQTSGGLGTQYF. CDR3 sequence (DNA): TGTGCCAGCAGTCAGACTAGCGGGGGGTTGGGGACCCAGTACTTC.

The chain employs TRBV6-5 and TRBJ1-1; D is unclear. Deletions cut 0 bases from V and 3 bases from J, with 14 bases between. This CDR3 is built from 16 residues. The germline CDR1 and CDR2 sequences are MNHEY and SVGAGI. CDR3 nucleotide sequence: TGTGCCAGCAGTTACTCGAATGACCTGCGATACACTGAAGCTTTCTTT. This codes for CASSYSNDLRYTEAFF.

CDR3 nucleotide sequence: TGTGCCAGTAGTATAGTGGGACTTCTGGGGGATCAGCCCCAGCATTTT. Protein product: CASSIVGLLGDQPQHF. The chain carries TRBV19 and TRBJ1-5; maybe TRBD1 (5 bases). Trimming took off 1 base at V and 5 bases at J, with 15 bases between the two ends. The CDR3 has 16 residues. Germline V lookup: CDR1 LNHDA, CDR2 SQIVND (reference sequence).

The rearrangement uses TRBV18 and TRBJ1-2; no definite D call. The CDR3 has 13 amino acids. With 6 bases removed from V and 1 base from J, the gap between germline ends came to 9 bases. Per germline, CDR1 KGHSH and CDR2 LQKENI. The CDR3 sequence: CASSRGSNYGYTF. The CDR3 DNA reads TGTGCCAGCTCCCGGGGTAGTAACTATGGCTACACCTTC.

The chain recombines TRBV28 with TRBJ1-4, with D perhaps TRBD1 (6 bases). There are 15 residues in the CDR3. In germline, CDR1 is MDHEN, CDR2 SYDVKM. V lost 4 bases and J lost 5, with 14 bases in between. CDR3 amino acids: CASSSPGGPNEKLFF. The CDR3, as DNA: TGTGCCAGCAGTTCCCCGGGGGGCCCCAATGAAAAACTGTTTTTT.

The J gene is TRBJ2-2, the V gene TRBV18; TRBD1 matches 9 bases. The CDR3 extends over 17 amino acids. V gave up 6 bases and J gave up 4 bases; unmatched junction bases: 12. Germline V CDR1 and CDR2: KGHSH, LQKENI. Here the CDR3 DNA reads TGTGCCAGCTCCGCGGACAGGGGAGGTATCGGCACCGGGGAGCTGTTTTTT. This encodes CASSADRGGIGTGELFF. Full variable domain (outside the CDR3, taken from reference TRBV18 and TRBJ2-2): NAGVMQNPRHLVRRRGQEARLRCSPMKGHSHVYWYRQLPEEGLKFMVYLQKENIIDESGMPKERFSAEFPKEGPSILRIQQVVRGDSAAYFCASSADRGGIGTGELFFGEGSRLTVL.

The chain has TRBV6-5 and TRBJ2-6; possible D gene TRBD2, 5 bases. The germline CDR1 and CDR2 sequences are MNHEY and SVGAGI. Trimming took 0 bases from V and 1 from J, leaving 7 bases between them. The CDR3 contains 16 residues. The CDR3 loop is CASSYSRTSGANVLTF. The CDR3 DNA is TGTGCCAGCAGTTACTCGAGGACTTCTGGGGCCAACGTCCTGACTTTC.

The chain uses TRBV29-1 and TRBJ1-4; D is unresolved. The CDR3 has 13 residues. CDR1 is SQVTM and CDR2 is ANQGSEA in the germline V gene. The germline V and J ends were trimmed by 7 bases and 7 bases, with 16 bases remaining between them. CDR3 region: CSAAGGEGEKLFF. CDR3 nucleotides: TGCAGCGCCGCAGGAGGCGAAGGTGAAAAACTGTTTTTT.

A word on this clone: Other nucleotide sequences in the sample specify the same CDR3. This CDR3 is CASSIGDQPQHF. Written as DNA, the CDR3 is TGTGCCAGTAGTATAGGAGATCAGCCCCAGCATTTT. The chain recombines TRBV19 with TRBJ1-5; D unresolved. Trimming stripped 1 base from V and 5 bases from J, with 3 bases between. This CDR3 has 12 amino acids. In germline, CDR1 is LNHDA, CDR2 SQIVND (reference sequence).

The rearrangement joins TRBV14 to TRBJ2-5; TRBD1 matches at 7 bases. After removal of 6 bases from V and 4 bases from J, the junction contained 8 bases not matched to a gene. CDR3 length: 14 amino acids. The germline V gene encodes CDR1 SGHDN and CDR2 FVKESK. The CDR3 nucleotides are TGTGCCAGCAGACGGACAGGAAGCATAGAGACCCAGTACTTC. This translates into CASRRTGSIETQYF.

The chain uses TRBV18 and TRBJ1-2; 7 positions agree with TRBD1. The trim removed 5 bases at V and 8 bases at J, leaving 11 bases unmatched. This CDR3 comprises 14 residues. From germline, CDR1 is KGHSH and CDR2 LQKENI. The CDR3 DNA follows: TGTGCCAGCTCAAGAGGAACAGGGGAGCGCGGCTACACCTTC. It is translated as CASSRGTGERGYTF.

This clone was picked up one time. The CDR3 spells CASSFSGLSEAFF. The CDR3 bases are TGTGCCAGCAGCTTTTCAGGGCTATCTGAAGCTTTCTTT. The chain carries TRBV5-6 and TRBJ1-1; tentatively, D is TRBD1 (5 bases). V lost 2 bases and J lost 6, with 11 bases in between. Germline lookup yields CDR1 SGHDT and CDR2 YYEEEE. The CDR3 spans 13 residues.

This chain joins TRBV18 and TRBJ1-1; D uncertain. The CDR3 sequence is 13 residues long. Trimming stripped 2 bases from V and 0 bases from J, with 4 bases between. Per the germline V gene, CDR1 is KGHSH and CDR2 is LQKENI. The CDR3 DNA sequence: TGTGCCAGCTCACCATCCGTGAACACTGAAGCTTTCTTT. This encodes CASSPSVNTEAFF. Variable domain in full (rest from reference TRBV18 and TRBJ1-1): NAGVMQNPRHLVRRRGQEARLRCSPMKGHSHVYWYRQLPEEGLKFMVYLQKENIIDESGMPKERFSAEFPKEGPSILRIQQVVRGDSAAYFCASSPSVNTEAFFGQGTRLTVV.

A few counts support this clone. The chain uses TRBV19 and TRBJ2-7; 7 bases line up with TRBD1. Looked up from germline, CDR1 is LNHDA and CDR2 is SQIVND (reference sequence). The CDR3 runs to 14 residues. J gave up 6 bases and V 6 bases, and 11 bases lay outside the gene matches. DNA for the CDR3: TGTGCCAGTAGCACACGAAGAGCAGGGGGCGAGCAGTACTTC. This gives the protein CASSTRRAGGEQYF.

Only one count was recorded for this clone. Other nucleotide sequences from this sample produce the same CDR3. The V call is TRBV18, the J call TRBJ1-2, with D possibly matching TRBD1 (6 bases). This CDR3 has 16 residues. CDR1 and CDR2 from the germline V gene are KGHSH and LQKENI. Trimming took 3 bases from V and 3 from J, leaving 17 bases between them. The CDR3 sequence: CASSPPSTGMDYGYTF. The CDR3 DNA reads as TGTGCCAGCTCACCTCCTTCCACAGGGATGGACTATGGCTACACCTTC.

By its share, this clone is medium-sized (0.01 to 0.1%). The chain combines TRBV7-9 with TRBJ1-5, with D perhaps matching TRBD1 (5 bases). There are 13 residues in the CDR3. V was shortened by 5 bases and J by 5 bases, with 10 bases between the two germline ends. Germline V CDR1 and CDR2: SEHNR, FQNEAQ (reference sequence). CDR3 in DNA: TGTGCCAGCAGCCCCTTGGGGCATCAGCCCCAGCATTTT. Translated: CASSPLGHQPQHF.

This chain links TRBV6-5 with TRBJ2-5; D possibly corresponds to TRBD2 (7 bases). The germline CDR1 and CDR2 sequences are MNHEY and SVGAGI. There are 14 residues in the CDR3. V lost 4 bases and J lost 5, with 14 bases in between. CDR3 sequence (DNA): TGTGCCAGCAGTTTCCGGGGGGCTTCGGAGACCCAGTACTTC. It yields the protein CASSFRGASETQYF.

The chain recombines TRBV18 with TRBJ2-4; no firm D call. This CDR3 has 16 residues. Germline CDR1 and CDR2: KGHSH and LQKENI. Trimming shortened V by 3 bases and J by 0 bases, and 12 bases separated the two germline ends. The CDR3 region is CASSPPDYLAKNIQYF. Written as DNA, the CDR3 is TGTGCCAGCTCACCTCCAGATTACCTAGCCAAAAACATTCAGTACTTC.

This clone was seen a single time. J is TRBJ1-6 and V is TRBV25-1, with a tentative D call TRBD1 (6 bases). Germline CDR1 and CDR2: MGHDK and SYGVNS. Trimming took 6 bases from V and 9 from J, leaving 21 bases between them. The CDR3 length is 16 residues. In nucleotides, the CDR3 is TGTGCCAGCAGCCTACTAGGTCTCAGGGGTTCTTCACCCCTCCACTTT. Amino acids: CASSLLGLRGSSPLHF. Looking up the rest from reference TRBV25-1 and TRBJ1-6 gives the full variable domain: EADIYQTPRYLVIGTGKKITLECSQTMGHDKMYWYQQDPGMELHLIHYSYGVNSTEKGDLSSESTVSRIRTEHFPLTLESARPSHTSQYLCASSLLGLRGSSPLHFGNGTRLTVT.

V gene TRBV2 combines with J gene TRBJ1-2; no definite D call. The CDR3 loop spans 16 amino acids. Germline CDR1 reads SNHLY; CDR2 reads FYNNEI. The V and J ends lost 4 bases and 7 bases respectively, with 22 bases between them. The CDR3 protein is CASSARASLSWSGYTF. The CDR3 DNA is TGTGCCAGCAGTGCCCGGGCTTCCCTATCCTGGAGTGGCTACACCTTC. Complete variable domain (other parts from reference TRBV2 and TRBJ1-2): EPEVTQTPSHQVTQMGQEVILRCVPISNHLYFYWYRQILGQKVEFLVSFYNNEISEKSEIFDDQFSVERPDGSNFTLKIRSTKLEDSAMYFCASSARASLSWSGYTFGSGTRLTVV.

Here the CDR3 reads CASSDPPFSPLHF. CDR3 in DNA: TGTGCCAGCAGTGACCCACCTTTTTCACCCCTCCACTTT. This rearrangement joins TRBV25-1 to TRBJ1-6; D is undetermined. The CDR3 runs 13 residues. Germline values: CDR1 MGHDK, CDR2 SYGVNS. Trimming left V 3 bases short and J 9 bases short, with 9 bases between. Together with reference TRBV25-1 and TRBJ1-6, the CDR3 gives the full variable domain: EADIYQTPRYLVIGTGKKITLECSQTMGHDKMYWYQQDPGMELHLIHYSYGVNSTEKGDLSSESTVSRIRTEHFPLTLESARPSHTSQYLCASSDPPFSPLHFGNGTRLTVT.